Below, 4 T cell receptor beta chains from the same sample are listed, as sequenced in a study of T cell responses to AZD1222 COVID-19 vaccine. Assay used: immunoSEQ multiplex PCR; TCRdb lists only in-frame clones, some missing. The sample has 65,000 to 85,000 clones; 80% to 90% are singletons. The sequencing used peripheral blood, collected on day 0 of AZD1222 vaccination. The receptor source for this set is an adult in good health.

This chain joins TRBV4-2 and TRBJ1-3; weak D call: TRBD1 (6 bases). The V end lost 0 bases, the J end lost 8 bases, and 14 bases lay between the germline ends. The CDR3 runs 15 residues. Per the germline V gene, CDR1 is LGHNA and CDR2 is YNFKEQ. CDR3 coding DNA: TGTGCCAGCAGCCAAGAGAAGACAGGAAAAGACACCATATATTTT. Amino acids: CASSQEKTGKDTIYF.

The chain carries TRBV11-2 and TRBJ1-2; a possible D gene is TRBD1 (5 bases). Germline assignment: CDR1 SGHAT and CDR2 FQNNGV. The CDR3 is 15 amino acids. Trimming removed 0 bases at V and 8 bases at J, with 16 bases between. The CDR3 DNA sequence: TGTGCCAGCAGCTTAGAGTATCGGACCCGGGGGGGCTACACCTTC. Translated: CASSLEYRTRGGYTF.

The chain links TRBV7-2 to TRBJ2-1, with D unclear. V was pared by 5 bases and J by 5 bases, with 13 bases between. CDR1 and CDR2 from the germline V gene are SGHTA and FQGNSA. The CDR3 is 14 residues long. The CDR3: CASSPDLRNNEQFF. The CDR3, as DNA: TGTGCCAGCAGCCCAGATTTACGGAACAATGAGCAGTTCTTC.

The chain uses TRBV11-2 and TRBJ2-1; D is unclear. Germline values: CDR1 SGHAT, CDR2 FQNNGV. V was pared by 5 bases and J by 9 bases, with 26 bases between. The CDR3 is made up of 17 amino acids. CDR3 DNA: TGTGCCAGCAGCCCTATGTATGGGCGAAGGGTGGTTGGTGAGCAGTTCTTC. Translation gives CASSPMYGRRVVGEQFF.